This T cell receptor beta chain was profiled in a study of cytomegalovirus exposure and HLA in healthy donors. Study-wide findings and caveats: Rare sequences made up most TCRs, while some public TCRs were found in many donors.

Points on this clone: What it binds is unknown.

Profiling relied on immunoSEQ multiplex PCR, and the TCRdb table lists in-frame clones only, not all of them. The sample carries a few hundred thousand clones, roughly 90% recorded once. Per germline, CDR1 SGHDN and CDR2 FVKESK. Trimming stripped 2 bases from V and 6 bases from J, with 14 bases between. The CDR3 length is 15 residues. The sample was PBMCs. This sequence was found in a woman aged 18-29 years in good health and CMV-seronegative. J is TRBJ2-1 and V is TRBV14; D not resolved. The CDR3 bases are TGTGCCAGCAGCCAACCCCATCAGGCCCGCAATGAGCAGTTCTTC. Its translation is CASSQPHQARNEQFF.